This T cell receptor beta chain was sequenced for a study of control samples from healthy donors and cancer patients. The CDR3 loop spans 15 amino acids. CDR1 is KGHDR and CDR2 is SFDVKD in the germline V gene. V lost 3 bases and J 6 bases, leaving 14 bases between the germline ends. Profiling relied on immunoSEQ multiplex PCR, and the TCRdb table lists in-frame clones only, not all of them. The sample includes 100,000 to 120,000 clones, roughly 85% of them seen just once. This sequence joins TRBV24-1 and TRBJ1-5; tentative D call: TRBD1 (6 bases). Input material: blood. The TCR was taken from a woman aged 45-65 years in good health. CDR3 sequence reads: CATSDPTGSGQPQHF. CDR3 in DNA: TGTGCCACCAGTGATCCTACAGGGTCGGGTCAGCCCCAGCATTTT.